The rows below give T cell receptor beta chains drawn from one sample of a study of Ad26.COV2.S vaccination and SARS-CoV-2 variants. Measured with immunoSEQ multiplex PCR; TCRdb has only the in-frame clones, and not every one. The sample has about 260,000 clones, around 88% seen once; the top ten hold just under 3%. Sequencing was performed on peripheral blood, taken in a trial of Ad26.COV2.S vaccine versus placebo. Receptor source: a person aged 18-65 years who received the Ad26.COV2.S COVID-19 vaccine or a placebo. Each CDR3 is given with its conserved first and last residue. Each record gives: J gene, V gene, clone size, D gene, CDR3 protein, CDR3 DNA. D genes are given only for firm matches. Not all rows give a size; the values are once, few, many and, for expanded clones, a class.

J: TRBJ2-1; V: TRBV9; size: few; D: NA; CDR3: CASSAVAGGLYNEQFF; DNA: TGTGCCAGCAGCGCAGTGGCCGGAGGGCTCTACAATGAGCAGTTCTTC
J: TRBJ1-5; V: TRBV30; size: NA; D: TRBD1; CDR3: CAWSGAGGRGQPQHF; DNA: TGTGCCTGGAGTGGGGCAGGGGGCAGGGGGCAGCCCCAGCATTTT
J: TRBJ1-1; V: TRBV27; size: NA; D: TRBD1; CDR3: CASSDGTGGNTEAFF; DNA: TGTGCCAGCAGTGATGGGACAGGGGGTAACACTGAAGCTTTCTTT
J: TRBJ1-5; V: TRBV18; size: NA; D: TRBD1; CDR3: CASSPGQGEGQPQHF; DNA: TGTGCCAGCTCACCAGGACAGGGAGAAGGTCAGCCCCAGCATTTT
J: TRBJ1-3; V: TRBV6-1; size: NA; D: NA; CDR3: CASSEDGRGPGNTIYF; DNA: TGTGCCAGCAGTGAAGATGGCAGGGGTCCTGGAAACACCATATATTTT
J: TRBJ2-1; V: TRBV5-6; size: NA; D: TRBD2; CDR3: CASSLAGGSSYNEQFF; DNA: TGTGCCAGCAGCTTGGCCGGCGGGAGTTCCTACAATGAGCAGTTCTTC
J: TRBJ2-5; V: TRBV5-1; size: NA; D: NA; CDR3: CASSLAPAGTQYF; DNA: TGCGCCAGCAGCTTGGCTCCGGCTGGGACCCAGTACTTC
J: TRBJ2-6; V: TRBV7-2; size: once; D: TRBD1; CDR3: CASSDRGLGANVLTF; DNA: TGTGCCAGCAGCGACAGGGGGCTTGGGGCCAACGTCCTGACTTTC
J: TRBJ2-1; V: TRBV5-6; size: NA; D: TRBD1; CDR3: CASSLPPGTGYYEQFF; DNA: TGTGCCAGCAGCTTACCACCCGGGACAGGGTATTATGAGCAGTTCTTC
J: TRBJ1-5; V: TRBV19; size: NA; D: NA; CDR3: CASSTSRLGKDNQPQHF; DNA: TGTGCCAGTAGTACGAGTCGACTGGGAAAGGACAATCAGCCCCAGCATTTT
J: TRBJ2-1; V: TRBV7-6; size: once; D: TRBD1; CDR3: CASSSWTGGYEQFF; DNA: TGTGCCAGCAGCTCCTGGACAGGGGGCTATGAGCAGTTCTTC
J: TRBJ1-2; V: TRBV15; size: NA; D: NA; CDR3: CATSRDGVNYGYTF; DNA: TGTGCCACCAGCAGAGACGGCGTTAACTATGGCTACACCTTC
J: TRBJ2-4; V: TRBV9; size: NA; D: TRBD1; CDR3: CASSGGTGENIQYF; DNA: TGTGCCAGCAGCGGAGGGACAGGGGAAAACATTCAGTACTTC